The clone carrying this T cell receptor beta chain turned up a few times. Germline values: CDR1 SGHVS, CDR2 FQNEAQ. The CDR3 runs 16 residues. The V and J ends lost 0 bases and 4 bases, in that order; junction bases with no gene match: 5. This record belongs to a study of blood T cell repertoires in COVID-19. Study at large: Samples came from the United States, Italy and Spain, spanning acute and convalescent COVID-19.

Assay: immunoSEQ multiplex PCR; the TCRdb copy retains only in-frame clones and omits some. The table has hundreds of thousands of clones, roughly 87% seen once. The sequenced material came from peripheral blood. The V gene is TRBV7-8, the J gene TRBJ1-5, with TRBD1 matching over 8 bases. This TCR came from a man in his sixties who had recovered from COVID-19. The CDR3 DNA sequence: TGTGCCAGCAGCTTAGCCGGACAGGGCAGGAATCAGCCCCAGCATTTT. Protein sequence: CASSLAGQGRNQPQHF.